The sequence of this T cell receptor (beta chain) was determined in a study of blood T cell repertoires in COVID-19. Study in general: The United States, Italy and Spain provided the acute and convalescent COVID-19 samples.

This CDR3 contains 19 residues. Germline lookup yields CDR1 SGHNT and CDR2 YYREEE (reference sequence). The V segment lost 3 bases and the J segment 2 bases; nucleotides outside the gene matches: 11. Assay: immunoSEQ multiplex PCR; the TCRdb copy retains only in-frame clones and omits some. This table holds approximately 310,000 clones, roughly nine tenths found once. V gene TRBV5-4 combines with J gene TRBJ2-1, with 13 bases fitting TRBD2. The clonotype originates from a man in his sixties who had recovered from COVID-19. The sample was PBMCs or T cells enriched from blood (not recorded which). The CDR3 spells CASSSLTGTSGIPYNEQFF. The CDR3 DNA sequence: TGTGCCAGCAGCTCCTTAACCGGGACTAGCGGGATTCCCTACAATGAGCAGTTCTTC.